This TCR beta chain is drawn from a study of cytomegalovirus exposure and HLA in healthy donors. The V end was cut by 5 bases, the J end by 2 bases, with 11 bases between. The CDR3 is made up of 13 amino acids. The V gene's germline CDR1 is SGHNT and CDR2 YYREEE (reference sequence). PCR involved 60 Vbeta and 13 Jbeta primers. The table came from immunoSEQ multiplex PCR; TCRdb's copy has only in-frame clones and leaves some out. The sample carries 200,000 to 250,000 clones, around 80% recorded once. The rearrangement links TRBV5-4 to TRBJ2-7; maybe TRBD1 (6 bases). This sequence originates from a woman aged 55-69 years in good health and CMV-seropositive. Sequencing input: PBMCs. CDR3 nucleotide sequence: TGTGCCAGCAGGGAGAGGGGGACCTACGAGCAGTACTTC. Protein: CASRERGTYEQYF.